The clone carrying this T cell receptor beta chain was found once. The antigen is undetermined. These data come from a study of graft-versus-host responses after intestinal transplantation. About the research overall: Recipients got multivisceral, liver-intestinal, or isolated intestinal transplants. Notes on the study in general: Recipient marrow contained GvH clones, some of which appeared first in ileum or blood.

V was cut by 0 bases and J by 3 bases, with 10 bases left in between. CDR1 is SGDLS, CDR2 YYNGEE, per germline. The CDR3 is 15 amino acids. Some clones are missing from TCRdb's copy, which holds only in-frame ones; the method was immunoSEQ multiplex PCR. Among 90,000 to 150,000 clones, roughly 95% were seen once, and the ten largest hold over 2.5%. V is TRBV9 and J is TRBJ2-1; maybe TRBD1 (6 bases). This clonotype originated in a human donor who received an intestinal transplant. The sequences come from unstimulated CD8+ T cells sorted from spleen or lymph node cells, collected before intestinal transplant. CDR3 nucleotide sequence: TGTGCCAGCAGCGTAGTCGGGACAAACTACAATGAGCAGTTCTTC. Translating gives CASSVVGTNYNEQFF.